The sequence of this TCR beta chain was determined in a study of T-cell reconstitution after alpha-beta-depleted transplantation in children. The CDR3 spans 13 residues. V lost 5 bases and J 8 bases, leaving 15 bases between the germline ends. This clonotype has at least ten counts. During its preparation, the TCRbeta library received unique molecular identifiers. MiXCR, run by TCRdb on the PCR reads, gives a single entry per CDR3 protein. The data contain under 450,000 distinct CDR3 sequences, 10% to 15% of them singletons. The source of this sequence is a human donor who donated a stem cell graft to a child with Fanconi anemia. This chain links TRBV12-3 or TRBV12-4 with TRBJ1-1; no reliable D call. The sample here was PBMCs, taken from the stem cell graft. As DNA, the CDR3 is TGTGCCAGCAGTACGGGTCTTTCCGGAGAAGCTTTCTTT. Its translation: CASSTGLSGEAFF.